What follows are 19 T cell receptor beta chains derived from one specimen sequenced in a study of blood T cell repertoires in COVID-19 (TCRdb year 2020). The library came from the immunoSEQ multiplex PCR assay. The immuneACCESS repertoire file appears here via TCRdb, limited to in-frame rearrangements. These files lack a portion of the clones; in checked studies, under half of the deficit traces to unresolved V genes, and the cause of the others is not known. This sample is represented by approximately 260,000 clones; approximately 90% of them were singletons. The ten largest account for approximately 3.3% of the sample. Input material: peripheral blood. The receptors shown here come from a woman between 40 and 50 years old with acute or convalescent COVID-19.

The rearrangement uses TRBV6-5 and TRBJ1-1, with 7 nucleotides matching TRBD1. CDR3 size: 13 residues. V lost 9 bases, J lost 1 base, and 5 bases stayed unmatched. Looked up from germline, CDR1 is MNHEY and CDR2 is SVGAGI. In DNA, the CDR3 is TGTGCCAGGGCCGAGGGGGCGAACACTGAAGCTTTCTTT. Its translation is CARAEGANTEAFF.

The chain carries TRBV6-5 and TRBJ1-6; weak D call: TRBD1 (5 bases). Trimming took 6 bases from V and 1 from J, leaving 10 bases between them. The CDR3 has 15 residues. Germline CDR1 MNHEY, CDR2 SVGAGI. The CDR3 DNA follows: TGTGCCAGCAGCTTTAGGGGTTCCTATAATTCACCCCTCCACTTT. Protein product: CASSFRGSYNSPLHF.

In its sample, this clone was seen once. V usage is TRBV11-2 and J usage is TRBJ1-6; D is unresolved. CDR3 length: 12 residues. Trimming cost V 3 bases and J 8 bases, with 5 bases left between them. CDR1 SGHAT and CDR2 FQNNGV come from the germline V gene. CDR3 amino acids: CASSLSDSPLHF. The CDR3 region has the DNA TGTGCCAGCAGCTTGAGCGATTCACCCCTCCACTTT.

V gene TRBV10-3 combines with J gene TRBJ2-2, with TRBD1 matching 7 bases. Trimming cost V 3 bases and J 10 bases; bases outside gene matches: 11. Germline V gene data show CDR1 as ENHRY and CDR2 as SYGVKD. The CDR3 length is 15 residues. CDR3 region: CAISDRGQSHAELFF. CDR3 DNA sequence: TGTGCCATCAGTGACCGGGGACAGTCCCATGCGGAGCTGTTTTTT.

The V gene is TRBV5-5, the J gene TRBJ2-7; 10 nucleotides agree with TRBD1. Trimming took 3 bases from V and 6 from J; bases not matched to a gene: 9. This CDR3 is built from 15 residues. Germline-derived CDR1 and CDR2 are SGHKS and YYEKEE (reference sequence). Here the CDR3 DNA reads TGTGCCAGCAGCTCCGGACAGGGGGACTTGCGCGAGCAGTACGTC. Its protein is CASSSGQGDLREQYV.

The rearrangement joins TRBV7-2 to TRBJ1-3; the D gene is possibly TRBD1 (5 bases). This CDR3 contains 16 residues. CDR1 is SGHTA, CDR2 FQGNSA, per germline. V lost 5 bases to trimming and J lost 0 bases, with 14 bases between them. CDR3 coding DNA: TGTGCCAGCAGCGCCGGGGGTGTGATCTCTGGAAACACCATATATTTT. Its translation: CASSAGGVISGNTIYF.

CDR3 sequence: CASSPLAGGNTGELFF. The CDR3 nucleotides read TGTGCCAGCAGCCCCCTAGCGGGGGGTAACACCGGGGAGCTGTTTTTT. The rearrangement uses TRBV7-2 and TRBJ2-2; 11 bases agree with TRBD2. Germline trimming cut 5 bases from V and 2 bases from J; bases unmatched to any gene: 4. The CDR3 extends over 16 amino acids. CDR1 and CDR2 (germline): SGHTA, FQGNSA.

The rearrangement uses TRBV2 and TRBJ1-2, with a tentative D call TRBD1 (6 bases). V was shortened by 6 bases and J by 5 bases, with 13 bases between the two germline ends. From germline, CDR1 is SNHLY and CDR2 FYNNEI. The CDR3 consists of 13 residues. In DNA form, the CDR3 reads TGTGCCAGCAGGGGGGCAGATCCTTATGGCTACACCTTC. Its translation: CASRGADPYGYTF.

The V gene is TRBV24-1, the J gene TRBJ2-1; D gene ambiguous. The CDR3 is 15 residues long. Germline CDR1 reads KGHDR; CDR2 reads SFDVKD. The V end lost 4 bases, the J end lost 2 bases, and 11 bases lay between the germline ends. For the CDR3, the DNA is TGTGCCACCAGTGACCCTAGGCGCCCCTACAATGAGCAGTTCTTC. This translates into CATSDPRRPYNEQFF.

The rearrangement joins TRBV10-3 to TRBJ1-2, with D tentatively TRBD1 (5 bases). The V end lost 5 bases, the J end lost 6 bases, and 13 bases lay between the germline ends. Per germline, CDR1 ENHRY and CDR2 SYGVKD. The CDR3 length is 13 residues. The CDR3 loop reads CAISWQGENGYTF. As DNA, the CDR3 is TGTGCCATCAGTTGGCAGGGCGAAAATGGCTACACCTTC.

The chain carries TRBV11-2 and TRBJ2-5, with D maybe TRBD2 (5 bases). The CDR3 totals 15 residues. Germline V gene sequence: CDR1 SGHAT, CDR2 FQNNGV. CDR3 region: CASTPGYLDQETQYF. The CDR3 bases are TGTGCTTCAACCCCGGGGTACCTGGACCAAGAGACCCAGTACTTC.

The chain employs TRBV27 and TRBJ2-1; 8 bases align to TRBD2. The CDR3 totals 17 residues. V trimming: 2 bases; J trimming: 2 bases; junction bases outside the gene matches: 8. From germline, CDR1 is MNHEY and CDR2 SMNVEV (reference sequence). Written as DNA, the CDR3 is TGTGCCAGCAGTTTAAATAAGATAGCGGGGACCTACAATGAGCAGTTCTTC. Amino acid sequence: CASSLNKIAGTYNEQFF.

Note on this clone: Other DNA sequences in this specimen translate into the identical CDR3. V is TRBV4-1 and J is TRBJ2-1; the match to TRBD1 covers 7 bases. Per germline, CDR1 MGHRA and CDR2 YSYEKL. V was clipped by 1 base and J by 0 bases; unmatched bases: 0. The CDR3 contains 15 residues. The CDR3: CASSQGQGSYNEQFF. CDR3 DNA sequence: TGCGCCAGCAGCCAAGGACAGGGCTCCTACAATGAGCAGTTCTTC.

This clone was recorded only once. The gene calls are TRBV27 and TRBJ2-4, with D possibly being TRBD1 (6 bases). This CDR3 has 13 amino acids. The V gene's germline CDR1 is MNHEY and CDR2 SMNVEV (reference sequence). The germline V and J ends were trimmed by 6 bases and 12 bases, with 18 bases remaining between them. The DNA of the CDR3 is TGTGCCAGCAGCACCACGACAGGTTCCGATCAGTACTTC. Its protein product is CASSTTTGSDQYF.

This rearrangement joins TRBV6-5 to TRBJ1-6; 7 nucleotides match TRBD1. This CDR3 has 13 amino acids. Germline CDR1 MNHEY, CDR2 SVGAGI. V dropped 7 bases and J dropped 7; count of bases not matched to a gene: 4. CDR3: CASNRQGNSPLHF. The CDR3 DNA follows: TGTGCCAGCAACAGACAGGGAAATTCACCCCTCCACTTT.

This clone was counted a single time. V and J are TRBV27 and TRBJ1-1; 7 bases match TRBD1. The trim removed 3 bases at V and 3 bases at J, leaving 16 bases unmatched. The length of the CDR3 is 18 residues. Germline loops: CDR1 MNHEY, CDR2 SMNVEV (reference sequence). The CDR3 region has the DNA TGTGCCAGCAGTTTCCAGAAATCTATGACAGGGTGGGACACTGAAGCTTTCTTT. Translated, it gives CASSFQKSMTGWDTEAFF.

The chain is built from TRBV5-8 and TRBJ2-7, with D possibly TRBD1 on 5 matching bases. The CDR3 has 13 amino acids. Germline V gene lookup returns CDR1 SGHTS and CDR2 YDEGEE. Between the trimmed V and J ends, which lost 3 bases and 3 bases, there was a span of 10 bases. The CDR3 here is CASSSLTDYEQYV. The CDR3 nucleotides are TGTGCCAGCAGCTCGCTGACAGACTACGAGCAGTACGTC.

The CDR3 DNA reads as TGTGCCAGCAGTTACGGACAGTTTAATTCACCCCTCCACTTT. Translated, it gives CASSYGQFNSPLHF. The genes are TRBV6-5 and TRBJ1-6; maybe TRBD1 (6 bases). V was shortened by 2 bases and J by 6 bases, with 8 bases between the two germline ends. CDR1 and CDR2 (germline): MNHEY, SVGAGI. The CDR3 has 14 residues.

The chain is built from TRBV18 and TRBJ1-1; 10 bases fit TRBD1. In germline, CDR1 is KGHSH, CDR2 LQKENI. J was trimmed by 4 bases and V by 6 bases; bases with no gene match: 8. The CDR3 extends over 15 amino acids. The chain's CDR3 is CASSSETGGRTEAFF. CDR3 sequence (DNA): TGTGCCAGCTCTTCAGAGACAGGGGGCCGCACTGAAGCTTTCTTT.